One and the same sample provided the 9 T cell receptor beta chains below, sequenced in a study of shared clonotypes between healthy human individuals. The method was immunoSEQ multiplex PCR; TCRdb's version includes in-frame clones alone and lacks a portion of them. The table has roughly 2.6 million clones, around 94% seen once. Sequencing used naive CD4+ T cells sorted from blood. Subset reported: CD45RA+ positively selected. The source of these receptors is a man aged 18 to 35 in good health.

This clone was observed a few times. V and J are TRBV7-9 and TRBJ1-6; a possible D gene is TRBD1 (6 bases). Looked up from germline, CDR1 is SEHNR and CDR2 is FQNEAQ (reference sequence). CDR3 length equals 15 residues. The germline V and J ends were trimmed by 1 base and 7 bases, with 11 bases remaining between them. The CDR3 DNA follows: TGTGCCAGCAGCTTAGATGGGACACCAAATTCACCCCTCCACTTT. Its translation is CASSLDGTPNSPLHF. The full variable domain, with the rest looked up from reference TRBV7-9 and TRBJ1-6, is DTGVSQNPRHKITKRGQNVTFRCDPISEHNRLYWYRQTLGQGPEFLTYFQNEAQLEKSRLLSDRFSAERPKGSFSTLEIQRTEQGDSAMYLCASSLDGTPNSPLHFGNGTRLTVT.

The gene calls are TRBV29-1 and TRBJ1-2; a possible D gene is TRBD1 (5 bases). Per germline, CDR1 SQVTM and CDR2 ANQGSEA. V lost 0 bases, J lost 8 bases, and 10 bases lay in between. The CDR3 is 12 residues long. CDR3 sequence reads: CSVEDPGKGYTF. As DNA, the CDR3 is TGCAGCGTTGAAGATCCAGGGAAGGGCTACACCTTC.

The rearrangement links TRBV11-2 to TRBJ1-5, with a tentative D call TRBD1 (6 bases). V was trimmed by 5 bases and J by 3 bases, leaving 11 bases between them. The CDR3 runs to 14 residues. In germline, CDR1 is SGHAT, CDR2 FQNNGV. CDR3 loop: CASSLGQNNQPQHF. In DNA, the CDR3 is TGTGCCAGCAGCCTTGGACAGAACAATCAGCCCCAGCATTTT.

The chain is built from TRBV6-4 and TRBJ1-5; TRBD1 aligns across 7 bases. This CDR3 has 18 amino acids. After removal of 2 bases from V and 4 bases from J, the junction contained 14 bases not matched to a gene. From germline, CDR1 is MRHNA and CDR2 SNTAGT. The CDR3 is CASSDPEGDRKKNQPQHF. The CDR3 bases are TGTGCCAGCAGTGACCCTGAAGGGGACAGAAAAAAAAATCAGCCCCAGCATTTT.

The CDR3 spells CARSPRGDFSYEQYF. DNA for the CDR3: TGCGCCAGATCACCAAGGGGCGACTTTTCCTACGAGCAGTACTTC. The rearrangement links TRBV23-1 to TRBJ2-7, with D possibly TRBD1 on 5 matching bases. TRBV23-1 is an open reading frame whose function is uncertain. V was cut by 9 bases and J by 1 base, with 19 bases left in between. The CDR3 length is 15 residues.

The chain uses TRBV30 and TRBJ1-5; 7 bases map to TRBD1. With 1 base clipped from V and 3 bases from J, the junction kept 3 bases outside the gene matches. The germline CDR1 and CDR2 sequences are GTSNPN and SVGIG (reference sequence). The CDR3 has 14 residues. The CDR3 protein is CAWSGGQTNQPQHF. The CDR3, as DNA: TGTGCCTGGAGTGGGGGACAGACCAATCAGCCCCAGCATTTT.

This rearrangement joins TRBV10-3 to TRBJ1-2; 7 positions agree with TRBD1. This CDR3 region has 13 residues. Per the germline V gene, CDR1 is ENHRY and CDR2 is SYGVKD. The trim removed 7 bases at V and 5 bases at J, leaving 7 bases unmatched. CDR3: CAIKAGTAYGYTF. DNA of the CDR3: TGTGCCATCAAGGCCGGGACAGCGTATGGCTACACCTTC.

The chain recombines TRBV5-8 with TRBJ2-6, with TRBD1 identical over 7 bases. V was clipped by 3 bases and J by 2 bases; unmatched bases: 2. Germline loops: CDR1 SGHTS, CDR2 YDEGEE. The CDR3 sequence is 15 residues long. CDR3 sequence (DNA): TGTGCCAGCAGCTCCACAGGGGCTGGGGCCAACGTCCTGACTTTC. Its translation is CASSSTGAGANVLTF. The variable domain in full, completed from reference TRBV5-8 and TRBJ2-6, reads EAGVTQSPTHLIKTRGQQATLRCSPISGHTSVYWYQQALGLGLQFLLWYDEGEERNRGNFPPRFSGRQFPNYSSELNVNALELEDSALYLCASSSTGAGANVLTFGAGSRLTVL.

V and J are TRBV5-1 and TRBJ2-7, with D maybe TRBD2 (6 bases). The CDR3 is 12 residues long. Between the trimmed V and J ends, which lost 5 bases and 0 bases, there was a span of 6 bases. Germline V gene lookup returns CDR1 SGHRS and CDR2 YFSETQ. CDR3 sequence: CASREGSYEQYF. DNA of the CDR3: TGCGCCAGCAGGGAGGGCTCCTACGAGCAGTACTTC.